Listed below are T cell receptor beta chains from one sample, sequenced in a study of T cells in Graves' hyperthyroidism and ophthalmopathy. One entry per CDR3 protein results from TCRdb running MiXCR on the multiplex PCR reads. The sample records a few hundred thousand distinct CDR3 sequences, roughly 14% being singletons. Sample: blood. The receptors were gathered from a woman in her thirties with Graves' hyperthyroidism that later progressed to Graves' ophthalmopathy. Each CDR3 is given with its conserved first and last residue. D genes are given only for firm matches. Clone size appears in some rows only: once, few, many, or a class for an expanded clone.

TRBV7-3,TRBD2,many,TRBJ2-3,CASSSASGTLLNTDTQYF,TGTGCCAGCAGCTCCGCTAGCGGAACCCTTTTGAACACAGATACGCAGTATTTT
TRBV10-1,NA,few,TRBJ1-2,CASSEDPGVGYTF,TGCGCCAGCAGTGAAGACCCGGGGGTTGGCTACACCTTC
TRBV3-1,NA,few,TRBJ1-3,CASSQVMTESGNTIYF,TGTGCCAGCAGCCAAGTAATGACGGAGTCTGGAAACACCATATATTTT
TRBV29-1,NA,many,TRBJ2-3,CSVEGGGGTDTQYF,TGCAGCGTTGAGGGTGGAGGGGGCACAGATACGCAGTATTTT
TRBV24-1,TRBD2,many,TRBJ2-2,CATSASGLSGSTGELFF,TGTGCCACCAGTGCAAGCGGTCTAAGCGGGAGTACCGGGGAGCTGTTTTTT
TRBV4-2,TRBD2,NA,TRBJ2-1,CANSQDLGLEGREQFF,TGTGCCAACAGCCAAGATTTAGGACTAGAGGGCCGGGAGCAGTTCTTC
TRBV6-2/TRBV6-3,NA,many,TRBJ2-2,CASLLSTGELFF,TGTGCCAGCCTTTTATCGACCGGGGAGCTGTTTTTT
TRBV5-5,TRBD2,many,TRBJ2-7,CASRYQRETYEQYF,TGTGCCAGCCGTTACCAGCGGGAAACCTACGAGCAGTACTTC
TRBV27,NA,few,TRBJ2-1,CASSFNIGEQFF,TGTGCCAGCAGTTTTAATATAGGAGAGCAGTTCTTC
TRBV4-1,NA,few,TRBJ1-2,CASSQISHQKGYTF,TGCGCCAGCAGCCAAATCAGTCATCAGAAAGGCTACACCTTC
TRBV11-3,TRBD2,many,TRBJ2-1,CASSLDSVRREEQFF,TGTGCCAGCAGCTTAGATTCAGTACGGCGGGAGGAGCAGTTCTTC
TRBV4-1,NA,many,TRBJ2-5,CASSQPQAQETQYF,TGCGCCAGCAGCCAACCCCAGGCCCAAGAGACCCAGTACTTC
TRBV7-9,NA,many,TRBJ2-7,CASSPSGVSYEQYF,TGTGCCAGCAGCCCTAGTGGCGTCTCCTACGAGCAGTACTTC
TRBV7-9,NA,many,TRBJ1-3,CASSPTGSKNTIYF,TGTGCCAGCAGTCCTACAGGGAGTAAAAACACCATATATTTT
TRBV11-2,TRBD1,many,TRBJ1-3,CASSSSTGGAGNTIYF,TGTGCCAGCAGCTCCTCTACAGGGGGAGCGGGAAACACCATATATTTT
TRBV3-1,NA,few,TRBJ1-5,CASSQFENQPQHF,TGTGCCAGCAGCCAATTTGAGAATCAGCCCCAGCATTTT
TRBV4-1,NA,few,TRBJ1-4,CASSQEGVTEKLFF,TGCGCCAGCAGCCAAGAAGGGGTAACTGAAAAACTGTTTTTT
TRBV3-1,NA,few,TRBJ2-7,CASSQERGGVGEQYF,TGTGCCAGCAGCCAAGAGCGAGGGGGAGTCGGCGAGCAGTACTTC
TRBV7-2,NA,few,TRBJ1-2,CASSLDVRAGDYGYTF,TGTGCCAGCAGCTTAGACGTACGGGCCGGGGACTATGGCTACACCTTC
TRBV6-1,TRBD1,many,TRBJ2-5,CASRRTGTGEETQYF,TGTGCCAGCAGAAGGACCGGGACAGGGGAAGAGACCCAGTACTTC
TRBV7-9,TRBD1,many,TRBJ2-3,CASSFLGTGTDTQYF,TGTGCCAGCAGCTTCCTCGGGACAGGCACAGATACGCAGTATTTT
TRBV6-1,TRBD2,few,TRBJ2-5,CASKRAPGGETQYF,TGTGCCAGTAAAAGGGCGCCGGGGGGGGAGACCCAGTACTTC
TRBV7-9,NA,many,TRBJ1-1,CASPRSGSPNTEAFF,TGCGCTAGCCCCCGGTCCGGCTCCCCGAACACTGAAGCTTTCTTT
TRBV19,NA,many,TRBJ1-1,CASSISGDSAEAFF,TGTGCCAGTAGTATTTCAGGGGATAGCGCTGAAGCTTTCTTT
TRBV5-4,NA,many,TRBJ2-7,CASSSTGRSGWIYEQYF,TGTGCCAGCAGCTCCACCGGCCGTAGCGGATGGATCTACGAGCAGTACTTC
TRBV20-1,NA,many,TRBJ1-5,CSAAPEYQPQHF,TGCAGTGCTGCGCCGGAGTATCAGCCCCAGCATTTT
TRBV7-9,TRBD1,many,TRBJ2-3,CASSLTETGVKDTQYF,TGTGCCAGCAGCTTGACTGAGACAGGGGTTAAGGATACGCAGTATTTT
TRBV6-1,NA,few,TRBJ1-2,CASSEGQSPRYGYTF,TGTGCCAGCAGTGAAGGACAGTCCCCAAGGTATGGCTACACCTTC